This TCR beta chain derives from a study of CD8 T cells in Susac syndrome. Study conclusions and caveats: By the study's own acknowledgment, its TCR sequencing and HLA analysis included relatively few individuals.

For this clonotype: Its antigen is unidentified.

CD8+ and CD4+ T cells from blood underwent TCR beta sequencing, which was carried out in a high-throughput format. Healthy donors constituted the control group, matched for age and sex. Deletions cut 3 bases from V and 4 bases from J, with 12 bases between. The CDR3 spans 14 residues. Random hexamers served to reverse transcribe roughly 0.45 to 1 ug RNA. Amplification of TCR beta CDR3 was carried out by immunoSEQ multiplex PCR, which covered 54 Vbeta and 13 Jbeta segments. TCRdb analysed the immunoSEQ multiplex PCR reads with MiXCR anew, one entry per CDR3 protein. This sample yields approximately 90,000 distinct CDR3 sequences, of which approximately 92% are seen a single time; less than 0.35% belongs to the top ten.

Sequencing was done on a sample of CD8+ T cells from PBMCs. The sequence was obtained from a human donor in good health. This chain connects TRBV12-3 or TRBV12-4 to TRBJ1-1; maybe TRBD1 (5 bases). The CDR3 loop is CASSLRQGSTEAFF. CDR3 nucleotides: TGTGCCAGCAGTTTGAGGCAGGGATCCACTGAAGCTTTCTTT.